This T cell receptor (beta chain) was observed in a study of T cell responses to AZD1222 COVID-19 vaccine. Produced via immunoSEQ multiplex PCR; TCRdb's table is partial and in-frame only. The sample shows about 150,000 clones, more than 90% of them seen only once. In germline, CDR1 is MNHEY, CDR2 SVGAGI. V shed 8 bases, J shed 4 bases, and the junction held 7 bases outside the gene matches. The CDR3 spans 13 residues. Sequencing was performed on peripheral blood, taken 28 days after the second AZD1222 dose. V is TRBV6-5 and J is TRBJ1-2; TRBD1 matches at 7 bases. This receptor was taken from an adult who received the AZD1222 COVID-19 vaccine. Written as DNA, the CDR3 is TGTGCCAGCCACTCGGGACAGCGCTATGGCTACACCTTC. Translated, it gives CASHSGQRYGYTF.